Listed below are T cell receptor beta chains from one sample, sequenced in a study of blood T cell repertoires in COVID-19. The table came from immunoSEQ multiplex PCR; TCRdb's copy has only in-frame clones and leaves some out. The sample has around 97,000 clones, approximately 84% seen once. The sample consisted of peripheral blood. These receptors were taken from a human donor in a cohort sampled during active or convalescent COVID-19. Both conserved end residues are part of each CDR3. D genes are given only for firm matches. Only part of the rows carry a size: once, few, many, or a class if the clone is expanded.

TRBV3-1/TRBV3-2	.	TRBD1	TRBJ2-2	CASSPLPGQGSTGELFF	TGTGCCAGCAGCCCCCTTCCCGGACAGGGGTCCACCGGGGAGCTGTTTTTT
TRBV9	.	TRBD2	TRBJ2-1	CASSVGGAGGPLFF	TGTGCCAGCAGCGTAGGAGGCGCGGGGGGGCCCCTGTTCTTC
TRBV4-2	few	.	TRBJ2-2	CASSQGARFGGELFF	TGTGCCAGCAGCCAAGGGGCACGTTTTGGAGGGGAGCTGTTTTTT
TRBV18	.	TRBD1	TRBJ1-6	CASSHRDRESPLHF	TGTGCCAGCTCACACCGGGACAGGGAGTCACCCCTCCACTTT
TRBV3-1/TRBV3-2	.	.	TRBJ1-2	CASSQDIRANGYTF	TGTGCCAGCAGCCAAGATATCAGGGCCAATGGCTACACCTTC
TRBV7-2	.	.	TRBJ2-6	CASSPVTGSSGANVLTF	TGTGCCAGCAGCCCTGTAACAGGTAGCTCTGGGGCCAACGTCCTGACTTTC
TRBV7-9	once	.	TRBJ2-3	CASSSQGTDTQYF	TGTGCCAGCAGTTCACAGGGCACAGATACGCAGTATTTT
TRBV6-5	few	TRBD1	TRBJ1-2	CASSYSWTGANYGYTF	TGTGCCAGCAGTTACTCGTGGACAGGGGCTAACTATGGCTACACCTTC
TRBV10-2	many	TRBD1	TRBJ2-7	CASSESGTGSFTGQYF	TGCGCCAGCAGTGAGTCGGGGACAGGGTCCTTTACGGGGCAGTACTTC
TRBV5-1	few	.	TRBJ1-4	CASSPDPGKTEKLFF	TGCGCCAGCAGCCCGGACCCCGGGAAGACTGAAAAACTGTTTTTT
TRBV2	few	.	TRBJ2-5	CASSPDGIGPQYF	TGTGCCAGCAGTCCGGACGGGATTGGGCCCCAGTACTTC
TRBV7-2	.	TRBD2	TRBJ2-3	CASSFSGGGDGQYF	TGTGCCAGCAGCTTTTCGGGCGGGGGAGACGGGCAGTATTTT
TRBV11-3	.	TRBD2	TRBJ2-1	CASSLGVAGGVSSYNEQFF	TGTGCCAGCAGCTTAGGCGTAGCGGGGGGGGTGAGCTCCTACAATGAGCAGTTCTTC
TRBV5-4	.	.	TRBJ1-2	CASSNGGDFGNYGYTF	TGTGCCAGCAGCAACGGAGGGGACTTCGGAAACTATGGCTACACCTTC
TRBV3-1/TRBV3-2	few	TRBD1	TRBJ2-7	CASSQDSLTGLLEQYF	TGTGCCAGCAGCCAAGATTCCTTGACAGGGTTGCTCGAGCAGTACTTC
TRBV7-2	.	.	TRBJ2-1	CASSLQGQDEQFF	TGTGCCAGCAGCCTCCAGGGGCAAGATGAGCAGTTCTTC
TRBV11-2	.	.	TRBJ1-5	CASSLEGGFTEPQHF	TGTGCCAGCAGCTTAGAGGGGGGGTTTACGGAGCCCCAGCATTTT
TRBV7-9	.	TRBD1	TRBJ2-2	CASSLGRDRGTGELFF	TGTGCCAGCAGCTTGGGCCGGGACAGGGGCACCGGGGAGCTGTTTTTT
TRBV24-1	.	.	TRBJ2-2	CATSDYGTRNTGELFF	TGTGCCACCAGTGATTACGGGACACGGAACACCGGGGAGCTGTTTTTT
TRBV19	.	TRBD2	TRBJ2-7	CASSSSGGFSYEQYF	TGTGCCAGTAGTTCCAGCGGGGGTTTCTCCTACGAGCAGTACTTC
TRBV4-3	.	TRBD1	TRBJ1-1	CASSQDVGTGATRTEAFF	TGCGCCAGCAGCCAAGACGTGGGGACAGGAGCAACGAGGACTGAAGCTTTCTTT
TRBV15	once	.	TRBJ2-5	CATSRYQETQYF	TGTGCCACCAGCCGTTATCAAGAGACCCAGTACTTC
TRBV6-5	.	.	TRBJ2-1	CALSRPGGHGNEQFF	TGTGCCTTATCGCGGCCGGGGGGCCATGGGAATGAGCAGTTCTTC
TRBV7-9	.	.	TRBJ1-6	CASSEAGVSPLHF	TGTGCCAGCAGCGAGGCGGGGGTTTCACCCCTCCACTTT
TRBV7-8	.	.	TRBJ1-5	CASSLVAASWSQPQHF	TGTGCCAGCAGCTTGGTTGCGGCCAGCTGGTCGCAGCCCCAGCATTTT
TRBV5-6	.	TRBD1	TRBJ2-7	CASSLGQGLFREQYF	TGTGCCAGCAGCTTGGGACAGGGCCTCTTCCGCGAGCAGTACTTC
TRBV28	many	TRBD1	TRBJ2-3	CASSSSDRGESTDTQYF	TGTGCCAGCAGTTCATCGGACAGGGGAGAGAGCACAGATACGCAGTATTTT
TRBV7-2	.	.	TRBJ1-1	CASSRTAYMNTEAFF	TGTGCCAGCAGCCGGACAGCGTATATGAACACTGAAGCTTTCTTT
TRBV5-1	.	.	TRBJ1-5	CAPLRGLNQPQHF	TGCGCCCCTCTTAGGGGTCTCAATCAGCCCCAGCATTTT